Sequencing of this T cell receptor beta chain was carried out in a study of Graves' ophthalmopathy and Graves' hyperthyroidism. CDR3 regions of TCR beta were amplified from RNA transcripts. First-round RT-PCR with HTBI primers preceded a second-round multiplex PCR. TCRdb re-called the multiplex PCR reads with MiXCR, one entry per CDR3 protein. This sample has roughly 420,000 distinct CDR3 sequences, with under 25% found just once. The CDR3 loop spans 14 amino acids. Germline CDR1 reads GTSNPN; CDR2 reads SVGIG (reference sequence). V lost 3 bases to trimming and J lost 9 bases, with 20 bases between them.

The chain uses TRBV30 and TRBJ1-1; D might be TRBD1 (5 bases). This sequence was found in a woman aged 18 to 35 with stable Graves' hyperthyroidism. The specimen sequenced was peripheral blood. This CDR3 is CAWSDQLGAVKAFF. DNA for the CDR3: TGTGCCTGGAGCGACCAGCTCGGGGCTGTGAAAGCTTTCTTT.